This TCR beta chain was observed in a study of identical twins. In TCRdb, the 5' RACE reads were re-called with MiXCR into one record per CDR3 protein. The sample shows a few hundred thousand distinct CDR3 sequences, roughly 12% of them seen only once. CDR3 size: 14 residues. CDR1 is SQVTM, CDR2 ANQGSEA, per germline. The J segment lost 1 base and the V segment lost 8 bases, leaving 5 bases of the junction unmatched. The same sample was also used in a study of yellow fever vaccine responses in identical twins.

The source material was memory (CD45RO+) T cells sorted from blood. The sequence came from a young woman in good health. The chain is built from TRBV29-1 and TRBJ2-1, with 10 bases matching TRBD2. The CDR3 DNA reads as TGCAGCCCTAGGGGACTAGCGTCCTACAATGAGCAGTTCTTC. This gives the protein CSPRGLASYNEQFF.